These 10 T cell receptor beta chains were sequenced from one sample in a study of PD-L1 blockade in urothelial cancer. Time point indicated: pretreatment peripheral blood. Generated by immunoSEQ multiplex PCR, the TCRdb table keeps only in-frame clones and is missing some. Here the sample spans about 33,000 clones, approximately 87% being singletons. Sequencing used PBMCs, obtained around atezolizumab (anti-PD-L1) treatment. These receptor sequences come from a man aged 55 to 69 with urothelial cancer.

The chain combines TRBV11-3 with TRBJ2-3, with D maybe TRBD1 (6 bases). Germline V gives CDR1 SGHNT, CDR2 YENEEA. V lost 5 bases, J lost 10 bases, and 10 bases lay in between. The CDR3 contains 11 residues. The CDR3 DNA follows: TGTGCCAGCAGCGGCAGGGGAGCGCAGTATTTT. It specifies CASSGRGAQYF.

This chain joins TRBV11-1 and TRBJ2-1, with D possibly TRBD2 on 6 matching bases. Trimming removed 1 base at V and 2 bases at J, with 12 bases between. The CDR3 totals 16 residues. Germline CDR1 and CDR2: SGHAT and FQDESV (reference sequence). This CDR3 is CASSLGLGGAYNEQFF. The DNA for the CDR3 is TGTGCCAGCAGCTTAGGGTTGGGCGGGGCCTACAATGAGCAGTTCTTC.

V is TRBV12-5 and J is TRBJ2-1; 9 bases agree with TRBD2. In germline, CDR1 is LGHNT, CDR2 FRNRAP. The J segment lost 0 bases and the V segment lost 0 bases, leaving 15 bases of the junction unmatched. CDR3 size: 21 residues. The CDR3 is CASGLVIPKLGSGSSYNEQFF. As DNA, the CDR3 is TGTGCTAGTGGTTTGGTAATCCCCAAACTGGGTAGCGGGAGCTCCTACAATGAGCAGTTCTTC.

This clone has just one count. This sequence joins TRBV5-1 and TRBJ2-1; 8 nucleotides line up with TRBD2. J was trimmed by 3 bases and V by 0 bases; bases with no gene match: 8. Looked up from germline, CDR1 is SGHRS and CDR2 is YFSETQ. This CDR3 has 17 amino acids. CDR3 in amino acids: CASSLVLSGRDYNEQFF. The CDR3 DNA reads as TGCGCCAGCAGCTTGGTACTGTCCGGGAGGGACTACAATGAGCAGTTCTTC.

The chain links TRBV25-1 to TRBJ2-1; D may be TRBD2 (6 bases). Trimming cost V 7 bases and J 10 bases, with 14 bases left between them. From germline, CDR1 is MGHDK and CDR2 SYGVNS. The CDR3 length is 12 residues. CDR3 DNA sequence: TGTGCCAGCAAGGGGACTCCGGGGGAGCAGTTCTTC. Amino acid sequence: CASKGTPGEQFF.

This sequence joins TRBV19 and TRBJ1-5; 7 bases are a match to TRBD1. This CDR3 has 13 residues. Germline values: CDR1 LNHDA, CDR2 SQIVND (reference sequence). V shed 8 bases, J shed 2 bases, and the junction held 3 bases outside the gene matches. The DNA of the CDR3 is TGTGCCAGTTCAGGGGGAGGCAATCAGCCCCAGCATTTT. Amino acid sequence: CASSGGGNQPQHF.

The rearrangement links TRBV5-1 to TRBJ1-2, with D uncertain. V lost 4 bases and J 6 bases, leaving 25 bases between the germline ends. CDR1 is SGHRS, CDR2 YFSETQ, per germline. The CDR3 consists of 17 residues. The CDR3 protein is CASSPLGPRQAGDGYTF. DNA for the CDR3: TGCGCCAGCAGCCCTCTTGGTCCCCGGCAGGCCGGCGATGGCTACACCTTC.

This chain links TRBV7-9 with TRBJ2-7, with D perhaps matching TRBD1 (6 bases). V was clipped by 4 bases and J by 3 bases, with 16 bases between them. The germline gives CDR1 SEHNR, CDR2 FQNEAQ (reference sequence). CDR3 length: 15 amino acids. DNA for the CDR3: TGTGCCAGCAGCTCCCCATCGACAGGATTCTACGAGCAGTACTTC. This codes for CASSSPSTGFYEQYF.

The J gene is TRBJ2-7, the V gene TRBV10-3; 9 bases align to TRBD1. This CDR3 contains 15 residues. Losses at the gene ends were 4 bases for V and 4 bases for J; bases not matched to a gene: 8. Germline CDR1 is ENHRY and CDR2 is SYGVKD. CDR3 loop: CAISVGRDREYEQYF. Written as DNA, the CDR3 is TGTGCCATCAGTGTAGGGCGGGACAGGGAGTACGAGCAGTACTTC.

The chain recombines TRBV7-3 with TRBJ2-2, with a weak D call TRBD2 (5 bases). The ends were cut back, 2 bases at V and 2 bases at J, with 9 bases in the middle. Per the germline V gene, CDR1 is SGHTA and CDR2 is FQGTGA. The CDR3 has 15 residues. CDR3 sequence (DNA): TGTGCCAGCAGCTTAGTGCTAGCTAACACCGGGGAGCTGTTTTTT. It encodes CASSLVLANTGELFF.